The 11 T cell receptor beta chains in this list originate from one sample, sequenced in a study of human T cells and chemical hapten exposure. TCRdb reanalysed the RACE reads using MiXCR and keeps one entry per CDR3 protein. The sample lists a few hundred thousand distinct CDR3 sequences; approximately 5% were seen once. Time point defined: pre-sensitization, week 0. Treatment given: therapeutic diphenylcyclopropenone sensitization with weekly scalp DPC. The specimen was whole blood, collected in connection with sensitization to the hapten diphenylcyclopropenone (DPC). These receptor sequences come from a young woman with alopecia areata. Some clones in this sample may be carry-over from other donors' samples.

This clonotype was picked up a small number of times. The chain recombines TRBV4-2 with TRBJ2-3; possibly TRBD2 for D (5 bases). The V gene's germline CDR1 is LGHNA and CDR2 YNFKEQ. The V and J ends lost 4 bases and 0 bases respectively, with 14 bases between them. This CDR3 has 16 residues. CDR3 bases: TGTGCCAGCAGCCGATTCCCTGAGGGCAGCACAGATACGCAGTATTTT. This encodes CASSRFPEGSTDTQYF.

This clonotype was picked up many times. The rearrangement links TRBV20-1 to TRBJ2-3, with TRBD2 matching 7 bases. Germline loops: CDR1 DFQATT, CDR2 SNEGSKA (reference sequence). The CDR3 contains 15 residues. V dropped 2 bases and J dropped 2; count of bases not matched to a gene: 7. Here the CDR3 reads CSARRGGAVTDTQYF. CDR3 DNA: TGCAGTGCTAGAAGGGGAGGGGCTGTCACAGATACGCAGTATTTT.

This clonotype appeared many times. The chain links TRBV7-2 to TRBJ2-7; the D is unclear. The CDR3 sequence is 15 residues long. V shed 1 base and J shed 3 bases, with 13 bases lying between them. Germline CDR1 is SGHTA and CDR2 is FQGNSA. The CDR3 bases are TGTGCCAGCAGCTTAGACAGTGCAGCCTACTACGAGCAGTACTTC. It is translated as CASSLDSAAYYEQYF.

In its sample, this clonotype was seen a few times. The CDR3 coding sequence is TGCAGCGTTGAAGACGATTGGACCGACTATGGCTACACCTTC. The encoded protein is CSVEDDWTDYGYTF. This rearrangement joins TRBV29-1 to TRBJ1-2; no clear D. Germline V CDR1 and CDR2: SQVTM, ANQGSEA. V lost 0 bases, J lost 3 bases, and 11 bases lay in between. The CDR3 runs to 14 residues.

This clonotype was found a few times. The chain couples TRBV12-3 or TRBV12-4 to TRBJ1-6, with a tentative D call TRBD1 (5 bases). The CDR3 length is 13 residues. The V and J ends lost 8 bases and 7 bases respectively, with 12 bases between them. The CDR3 region has the DNA TGTGCCAGCGGGGGGTCAGTGAATTCACCCCTCCACTTT. Protein product: CASGGSVNSPLHF.

This clonotype was picked up many times. J is TRBJ1-5 and V is TRBV9; no definite D call. CDR1 and CDR2 from the germline V gene are SGDLS and YYNGEE. The CDR3 runs to 14 residues. V lost 3 bases to trimming and J lost 1 base, with 8 bases between them. The CDR3 nucleotides read TGTGCCAGCAGCGCACTCGAGAGCAATCAGCCCCAGCATTTT. This encodes CASSALESNQPQHF.

This clonotype was observed at least ten times. This sequence joins TRBV5-1 and TRBJ2-7, with D perhaps being TRBD1 or TRBD2 (5 bases each). This CDR3 spans 13 amino acids. Trimming took off 4 bases at V and 3 bases at J, with 11 bases between the two ends. In germline, CDR1 is SGHRS, CDR2 YFSETQ. Written as DNA, the CDR3 is TGCGCCAGCAGCCGGGACGGATTCTACGAGCAGTACTTC. This sequence encodes CASSRDGFYEQYF.

This clonotype has a handful of counts. The chain carries TRBV20-1 and TRBJ2-3, with D possibly being TRBD2 (6 bases). The CDR3 is 10 residues long. Germline V lookup: CDR1 DFQATT, CDR2 SNEGSKA (reference sequence). V lost 5 bases, J lost 6 bases, and 6 bases lay in between. The CDR3 sequence is CSAGGDTQYF. CDR3 in DNA: TGCAGTGCTGGGGGGGATACGCAGTATTTT.

V and J are TRBV7-2 and TRBJ1-1; tentative D call: TRBD1 (6 bases). Deletions cut 4 bases from V and 7 bases from J, with 10 bases between. Per germline, CDR1 SGHTA and CDR2 FQGNSA. The CDR3 contains 12 residues. The CDR3 reads CASSYQQGEAFF. CDR3 DNA: TGTGCCAGCAGCTACCAACAGGGTGAAGCTTTCTTT.

This clonotype was seen a few times. The chain combines TRBV3-1 with TRBJ2-5; TRBD1 or TRBD2 may be the D gene (6 bases each). The CDR3 contains 15 residues. Germline assignment: CDR1 LGHDT and CDR2 YNNKEL (reference sequence). V lost 2 bases to trimming and J lost 3 bases, with 13 bases between them. Here the CDR3 reads CASSQRGGGEETQYF. As DNA, the CDR3 is TGTGCCAGCAGCCAAAGAGGGGGAGGAGAAGAGACCCAGTACTTC.

This clonotype was seen a handful of times. V usage is TRBV25-1 and J usage is TRBJ2-7; the match to TRBD1 covers 9 bases. There are 15 residues in the CDR3. CDR1 is MGHDK and CDR2 is SYGVNS in the germline V gene. The junction had 4 bases not matched to a gene; V was cut back by 1 base and J by 3 bases. The CDR3, as DNA: TGTGCCAGCAGTGAATTAGGACAGGGGCGCTACGAGCAGTACTTC. Protein sequence: CASSELGQGRYEQYF.